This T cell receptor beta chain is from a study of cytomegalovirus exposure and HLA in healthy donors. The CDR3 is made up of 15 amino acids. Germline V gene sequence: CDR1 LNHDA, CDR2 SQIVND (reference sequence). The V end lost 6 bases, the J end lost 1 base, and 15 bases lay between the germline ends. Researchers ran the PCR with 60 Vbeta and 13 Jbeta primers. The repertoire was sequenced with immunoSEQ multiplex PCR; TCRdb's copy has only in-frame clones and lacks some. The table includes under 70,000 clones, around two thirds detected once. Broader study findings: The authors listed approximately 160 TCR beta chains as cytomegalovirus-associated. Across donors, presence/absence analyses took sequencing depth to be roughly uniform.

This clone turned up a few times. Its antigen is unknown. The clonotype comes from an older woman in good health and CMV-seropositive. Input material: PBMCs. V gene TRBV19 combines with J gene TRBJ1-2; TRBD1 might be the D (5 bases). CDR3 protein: CASRKRGGNNYGYTF. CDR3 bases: TGTGCCAGTAGGAAACGCGGGGGGAATAACTATGGCTACACCTTC.